Shown below are 19 T cell receptor beta chains from a single sample sequenced in a study of T cell repertoires in cytomegalovirus infection. Which antigens these TCRs recognize remains unknown. TCRdb processed the reads anew with MiXCR; each CDR3 protein has one entry. This table holds about 920,000 distinct CDR3 sequences, approximately 32% found once. This material consisted of cultured CD8+ T cells from PBMCs, taken from culture after CMV antigen stimulation. These receptors were taken from a human donor in good health (CMV status not recorded). Some clones in this sample may be carry-over from other donors' samples.

This sequence joins TRBV13 and TRBJ1-2; D is uncertain. CDR1 is PRHDT, CDR2 FYEKMQ, per germline (reference sequence). This CDR3 region has 14 residues. Trimming left V 5 bases short and J 0 bases short, with 10 bases between. The DNA for the CDR3 is TGTGCCAGCAGCCTATCAGCGGCTAACTATGGCTACACCTTC. Its protein product is CASSLSAANYGYTF.

The CDR3 spells CASSNPTGTGKTGELFF. The CDR3 DNA reads TGTGCCAGTAGTAATCCAACCGGGACAGGGAAAACCGGGGAGCTGTTTTTT. The gene calls are TRBV19 and TRBJ2-2; TRBD1 aligns across 9 bases. Germline CDR1 and CDR2: LNHDA and SQIVND (reference sequence). The CDR3 runs 17 residues. V shed 4 bases, J shed 5 bases, and the junction held 11 bases outside the gene matches.

The gene calls are TRBV5-1 and TRBJ1-1, with 9 bases lining up with TRBD1. This CDR3 comprises 14 residues. The germline V gene encodes CDR1 SGHRS and CDR2 YFSETQ. Trimming took 4 bases from V and 3 from J; bases not matched to a gene: 4. In nucleotides, the CDR3 is TGCGCCAGCAGCACAGGGGGCTGGGACACTGAAGCTTTCTTT. Translation: CASSTGGWDTEAFF.

This chain connects TRBV27 to TRBJ2-1; D perhaps matches TRBD1 (5 bases). Trimming removed 3 bases from V and 0 bases from J, with 15 bases in between. This CDR3 contains 17 residues. Looked up from germline, CDR1 is MNHEY and CDR2 is SMNVEV (reference sequence). The CDR3 DNA reads TGTGCCAGCAGTTTTACCCTGGACACGAGCTCCTACAATGAGCAGTTCTTC. Its protein product is CASSFTLDTSSYNEQFF.

The chain's CDR3 is CSARGDTDYEQYV. In nucleotides, the CDR3 is TGCAGTGCTAGGGGGGACACCGACTACGAGCAGTACGTC. This chain joins TRBV20-1 and TRBJ2-7; TRBD1 might be the D (6 bases). The CDR3 covers 13 residues. Germline CDR1 is DFQATT and CDR2 is SNEGSKA (reference sequence). V lost 3 bases, J lost 3 bases, and 12 bases lay in between.

Regarding this clonotype: Being one base from a much bigger clone, this may be a read error. The chain has TRBV9 and TRBJ1-4, with D perhaps matching TRBD1 (6 bases). The CDR3 runs 15 residues. V lost 0 bases, J lost 0 bases, and 6 bases lay in between. Germline V CDR1 and CDR2: SGDLS, YYNGEE. CDR3 amino acids: CASSVGQATNEKLFF. As DNA, the CDR3 is TGTGCCAGCAGCGTAGGACAGGCAACTAATGAAAAACTGTTTTTT.

The chain carries TRBV14 and TRBJ2-7, with D possibly called TRBD1 or TRBD2 (5 bases each). Germline values: CDR1 SGHDN, CDR2 FVKESK. CDR3 size: 17 residues. V dropped 2 bases and J dropped 6 bases, with 23 bases sitting between them. The CDR3 spells CASSQRWGGALVSEQYF. The CDR3 region has the DNA TGTGCCAGCAGCCAAAGATGGGGTGGGGCACTAGTTTCCGAGCAGTACTTC.

This clonotype has ten or more counts. This chain uses TRBV7-8 with TRBJ2-7; D ambiguous. V lost 4 bases and J lost 2, with 9 bases in between. Germline CDR1 reads SGHVS; CDR2 reads FQNEAQ. This CDR3 is built from 13 residues. DNA for the CDR3: TGTGCCAGCAGCTCCCCCCCAGCCTACGAGCAGTACGTC. Translating gives CASSSPPAYEQYV.

This chain connects TRBV28 to TRBJ2-3; D might be TRBD1 or TRBD2, each matching 5 bases. Trimming stripped 7 bases from V and 2 bases from J, with 13 bases between. This CDR3 comprises 14 residues. CDR1 is MDHEN, CDR2 SYDVKM, per germline. The CDR3: CASNGTAYTDTQYF. CDR3 nucleotides: TGTGCCAGCAACGGGACGGCCTACACAGATACGCAGTATTTT. Using reference TRBV28 and TRBJ2-3 for the parts outside the CDR3, the full variable domain is DVKVTQSSRYLVKRTGEKVFLECVQDMDHENMFWYRQDPGLGLRLIYFSYDVKMKEKGDIPEGYSVSREKKERFSLILESASTNQTSMYLCASNGTAYTDTQYFGPGTRLTVL.

This clonotype was seen more than once but under ten times. This CDR3 reads CASSMSGGVIEKLFF. For the CDR3, the DNA is TGTGCCAGTAGTATGTCCGGGGGCGTTATCGAAAAACTGTTTTTT. The chain recombines TRBV19 with TRBJ1-4; D is perhaps TRBD1 (6 bases). V lost 3 bases, J lost 8 bases, and 16 bases lay in between. Germline CDR1 LNHDA, CDR2 SQIVND (reference sequence). This CDR3 region has 15 residues.

This clonotype was counted a few times. This chain joins TRBV7-9 and TRBJ2-3; D could derive from TRBD1 or TRBD2 (5 bases each). Deletions cut 3 bases from V and 0 bases from J, with 13 bases between. The germline V gene has CDR1 SEHNR and CDR2 FQNEAQ (reference sequence). The CDR3 contains 16 residues. CDR3 sequence reads: CASSFGTAASTDTQYF. DNA of the CDR3: TGTGCCAGCAGCTTTGGGACCGCCGCCAGCACAGATACGCAGTATTTT.

This clonotype was seen ten or more times. The rearrangement joins TRBV7-2 to TRBJ2-5, with 10 bases identical to TRBD2. The J segment lost 4 bases and the V segment lost 5 bases, leaving 13 bases of the junction unmatched. The V gene's germline CDR1 is SGHTA and CDR2 FQGNSA. This CDR3 spans 17 amino acids. The CDR3 loop reads CASSPPFSIAGGETQYF. In nucleotides, the CDR3 is TGTGCCAGCAGCCCCCCATTCAGTATAGCGGGGGGAGAGACCCAGTACTTC. Based on the CDR3 plus reference TRBV7-2 and TRBJ2-5, the full variable domain is GAGVSQSPSNKVTEKGKDVELRCDPISGHTALYWYRQSLGQGLEFLIYFQGNSAPDKSGLPSDRFSAERTGGSVSTLTIQRTQQEDSAVYLCASSPPFSIAGGETQYFGPGTRLLVL.

This clonotype appeared a few times. The chain recombines TRBV25-1 with TRBJ1-5, with 8 bases that match TRBD1. The CDR3 runs 16 residues. Germline V lookup: CDR1 MGHDK, CDR2 SYGVNS. Unmatched junction bases numbered 7, after V lost 2 bases and J lost 4 bases. CDR3 sequence (DNA): TGTGCCAGCAGTGAACGCGGGGGACAGGTTAATCAGCCCCAGCATTTT. As protein: CASSERGGQVNQPQHF.

The chain links TRBV6-1 to TRBJ2-1, with D tentatively TRBD1 or TRBD2 (5 bases each). The germline V gene has CDR1 MNHNS and CDR2 SASEGT. Trimming pared 1 base from V and 9 bases from J, leaving 13 bases between. CDR3 length equals 14 residues. CDR3 region: CASSEGGWLGEQFF. CDR3 nucleotides: TGTGCCAGCAGTGAAGGGGGGTGGTTAGGTGAGCAGTTCTTC.

The rearrangement links TRBV19 to TRBJ1-1; weak D call: TRBD1 (5 bases). Germline V gene lookup returns CDR1 LNHDA and CDR2 SQIVND (reference sequence). The CDR3 consists of 16 residues. Trimming took off 4 bases at V and 1 base at J, with 16 bases between the two ends. In DNA, the CDR3 is TGTGCCAGTAGTAGTGACACCGATGGGGCGAACACTGAAGCTTTCTTT. It yields the protein CASSSDTDGANTEAFF.

The rearrangement joins TRBV4-1 to TRBJ2-3, with D possibly TRBD1 on 6 matching bases. This CDR3 has 13 amino acids. Trimming stripped 1 base from V and 6 bases from J, with 8 bases between. In germline, CDR1 is MGHRA, CDR2 YSYEKL. CDR3 region: CASSQGGLDTQYF. CDR3 nucleotides: TGCGCCAGCAGCCAAGGGGGGCTTGATACGCAGTATTTT.

J is TRBJ1-5 and V is TRBV7-6, with 7 bases aligning to TRBD1. The CDR3 extends over 16 amino acids. Trimming removed 1 base from V and 3 bases from J; junction bases left unmatched: 6. Germline-derived CDR1 and CDR2 are SGHVS and FNYEAQ. CDR3 bases: TGTGCCAGCAGCTTAGGGTTCAGGGGGGACAATCAGCCCCAGCATTTT. Translating it yields CASSLGFRGDNQPQHF. Complete variable domain (other parts from reference TRBV7-6 and TRBJ1-5): GAGVSQSPRYKVTKRGQDVALRCDPISGHVSLYWYRQALGQGPEFLTYFNYEAQQDKSGLPNDRFSAERPEGSISTLTIQRTEQRDSAMYRCASSLGFRGDNQPQHFGDGTRLSIL.

The chain joins TRBV19 to TRBJ2-3; D possibly matches TRBD1 or TRBD2 (5 bases each). Per the germline V gene, CDR1 is LNHDA and CDR2 is SQIVND (reference sequence). The CDR3 loop spans 12 amino acids. V lost 9 bases to trimming and J lost 7 bases, with 14 bases between them. CDR3 nucleotides: TGTGCCAGCAGAGGGGTAGGAAATACGCAGTATTTT. Its protein product is CASRGVGNTQYF.

The gene calls are TRBV2 and TRBJ2-1, with 9 bases lining up with TRBD1. In germline, CDR1 is SNHLY, CDR2 FYNNEI. The CDR3 is made up of 17 amino acids. V was pared by 2 bases and J by 7 bases, with 12 bases of the junction left unmatched. CDR3 coding DNA: TGTGCCAGCAGTGAATGGATTGGGGACAGGGACGGGAATGAGCAGTTCTTC. Its protein product is CASSEWIGDRDGNEQFF.